The 10 T cell receptor beta chains presented below share a single source sample, sequenced in a study of vaccination effects on CD4 cells after COVID-19. Profiling relied on immunoSEQ multiplex PCR, and the TCRdb table lists in-frame clones only, not all of them. The sample yields some 69,000 clones, around 69% seen once. These TCRs' antigens remain unknown. With about 9 days of culture completed, CD4+ T cells were isolated. Each person got two doses of an mRNA SARS-CoV-2 vaccine, BNT162b2 or mRNA-1273. The material sequenced was CD4+ T cells from PBMCs cultured without peptide, taken after COVID-19 vaccination. These receptors were obtained from a human donor who received a COVID-19 vaccine.

V is TRBV10-1 and J is TRBJ2-7, with D perhaps TRBD2 (5 bases). The CDR3 runs 14 residues. The germline V gene has CDR1 WNHNN and CDR2 SYGVQD (reference sequence). Trimming took off 5 bases at V and 0 bases at J, with 11 bases between the two ends. Here the CDR3 reads CASSRGFNSYEQYV. Here the CDR3 DNA reads TGCGCCAGCAGTCGGGGTTTTAACTCCTACGAGCAGTACGTC.

Points on this clone: Other DNA sequences in this sample translate to the same CDR3. The rearrangement uses TRBV12-3 or TRBV12-4 and TRBJ1-2; no definite D call. Trimming removed 1 base at V and 2 bases at J, with 2 bases between. The length of the CDR3 is 12 residues. The CDR3 is CASSLGNYGYTF. CDR3 nucleotides: TGTGCCAGCAGTTTAGGAAACTATGGCTACACCTTC.

This clone showed up just a few times. This chain links TRBV6-2 or TRBV6-3 with TRBJ2-7; possible D gene TRBD1, 6 bases. V shed 0 bases and J shed 4 bases, with 10 bases lying between them. The germline CDR1 and CDR2 sequences are MNHEY and SVGEGT. The length of the CDR3 is 14 residues. CDR3 in DNA: TGTGCCAGCAGTTACTCGGACAGTTCTTACGAGCAGTACGTC. Its protein product is CASSYSDSSYEQYV.

This chain links TRBV18 with TRBJ2-5, with 7 bases that match TRBD1. Trimming took 5 bases from V and 2 from J; bases not matched to a gene: 5. The germline gives CDR1 KGHSH, CDR2 LQKENI. CDR3 length: 14 amino acids. In DNA, the CDR3 is TGTGCCAGCTCAACGGGACAGATACAAGAGACCCAGTACTTC. Protein product: CASSTGQIQETQYF. The entire variable domain, with the rest obtained from reference TRBV18 and TRBJ2-5, is as follows: NAGVMQNPRHLVRRRGQEARLRCSPMKGHSHVYWYRQLPEEGLKFMVYLQKENIIDESGMPKERFSAEFPKEGPSILRIQQVVRGDSAAYFCASSTGQIQETQYFGPGTRLLVL.

This clone was found once. This chain uses TRBV19 with TRBJ2-3; 8 bases align to TRBD1. V lost 10 bases to trimming and J lost 0 bases; unmatched junction nucleotides: 6. Per germline, CDR1 LNHDA and CDR2 SQIVND (reference sequence). The CDR3 extends over 14 amino acids. The CDR3 protein is CATKDRGSTDTQYF. The CDR3 DNA reads as TGTGCCACCAAAGACAGGGGAAGCACAGATACGCAGTATTTT.

The rearrangement links TRBV18 to TRBJ1-2; 7 bases map to TRBD1. The germline CDR1 and CDR2 sequences are KGHSH and LQKENI. This CDR3 is 14 amino acids long. Trimming at V came to 3 bases and at J to 8 bases, leaving 9 bases not matched to a gene. This CDR3 is CASSPDDREGGYTF. CDR3 coding DNA: TGTGCCAGCTCACCGGATGACAGGGAGGGAGGCTACACCTTC.

This rearrangement joins TRBV2 to TRBJ1-6; D not resolved. Germline V CDR1 and CDR2: SNHLY, FYNNEI. The V end lost 10 bases, the J end lost 7 bases, and 11 bases lay between the germline ends. The CDR3 consists of 12 residues. This CDR3 reads CATHQQNSPLHF. CDR3 bases: TGTGCCACCCACCAACAGAATTCACCCCTCCACTTT.

The chain joins TRBV2 to TRBJ2-2, with D unclear. The CDR3 consists of 13 residues. The V and J ends lost 2 bases and 6 bases respectively, with 7 bases between them. CDR1 is SNHLY and CDR2 is FYNNEI in the germline V gene. This CDR3 reads CASSESGPGELFF. The CDR3 region has the DNA TGTGCCAGCAGTGAATCCGGGCCCGGGGAGCTGTTTTTT.

This chain links TRBV28 with TRBJ1-5; 10 bases align to TRBD1. The germline V gene encodes CDR1 MDHEN and CDR2 SYDVKM. Unmatched junction bases numbered 0, after V lost 3 bases and J lost 4 bases. This CDR3 spans 14 amino acids. CDR3 DNA: TGTGCCAGCAGTTTGGACAGGGGGAATCAGCCCCAGCATTTT. The encoded protein is CASSLDRGNQPQHF.

The chain carries TRBV6-5 and TRBJ1-4; 10 positions match TRBD1. V was pared by 4 bases and J by 6 bases, with 2 bases of the junction left unmatched. The germline V gene encodes CDR1 MNHEY and CDR2 SVGAGI. This CDR3 region has 14 residues. The CDR3 loop is CASSWGTGDEKLFF. The CDR3 region has the DNA TGTGCCAGCAGTTGGGGGACAGGGGATGAAAAACTGTTTTTT.